The 28 T cell receptor beta chains reported below all come from one sample, sequenced in a study of blood T cell repertoires in COVID-19. The protocol was immunoSEQ multiplex PCR, while the TCRdb copy is restricted to in-frame clones and leaves out a portion. This sample has 65,000 to 80,000 clones; roughly 89% occur once, and the top ten carry roughly 4.4%. The source material was peripheral blood. These receptors were obtained from a man aged 50 to 60 with active COVID-19.

The chain combines TRBV11-2 with TRBJ1-2; D is perhaps TRBD1 (5 bases). The CDR3 length is 16 residues. Trimming pared 1 base from V and 2 bases from J, leaving 14 bases between. Germline CDR1 is SGHAT and CDR2 is FQNNGV. CDR3 DNA sequence: TGTGCCAGCAGCTTAGGCTACGGCAGGGTGAACTATGGCTACACCTTC. Translating it yields CASSLGYGRVNYGYTF.

This chain joins TRBV7-3 and TRBJ1-3; no clear D gene. This CDR3 is 19 amino acids long. Germline V gene sequence: CDR1 SGHTA, CDR2 FQGTGA. V was trimmed by 1 base and J by 0 bases, leaving 19 bases between them. CDR3 protein: CASSLKDEAPGDSGNTIYF. CDR3 DNA: TGTGCCAGCAGCTTAAAGGACGAGGCCCCCGGGGACTCTGGAAACACCATATATTTT.

V usage is TRBV7-8 and J usage is TRBJ1-3; maybe TRBD1 (6 bases). CDR1 is SGHVS, CDR2 FQNEAQ, per germline. The CDR3 is made up of 16 amino acids. V gave up 3 bases and J gave up 0 bases, with 12 bases separating them. Here the CDR3 DNA reads TGTGCCAGCAGCTTCAGGACAGACCTCTCTGGAAACACCATATATTTT. It is translated as CASSFRTDLSGNTIYF.

The V gene is TRBV25-1, the J gene TRBJ2-7; no firm D call. CDR1 is MGHDK and CDR2 is SYGVNS in the germline V gene. There are 12 residues in the CDR3. Trimming removed 4 bases at V and 3 bases at J, with 7 bases between. In DNA, the CDR3 is TGTGCCAGCAGTGTCCCGGGCTACGAGCAGTACTTC. Residues: CASSVPGYEQYF.

The gene calls are TRBV5-4 and TRBJ1-2; D remains ambiguous. Germline CDR1 reads SGHNT; CDR2 reads YYREEE (reference sequence). The V end was cut by 0 bases, the J end by 1 base, with 7 bases between. The CDR3 is made up of 14 amino acids. CDR3 DNA: TGTGCCAGCAGCTTGGTCGGCGGTAACTATGGCTACACCTTC. Protein: CASSLVGGNYGYTF.

The J gene is TRBJ2-2, the V gene TRBV28; tentative D call: TRBD1 (6 bases). Germline CDR1 MDHEN, CDR2 SYDVKM. The CDR3 is made up of 15 amino acids. V gave up 8 bases and J gave up 1 base, with 14 bases separating them. Here the CDR3 DNA reads TGTGCCAGCGGGACACAGCCCAAGAACACCGGGGAGCTGTTTTTT. Amino acid sequence: CASGTQPKNTGELFF.

This chain connects TRBV6-6 to TRBJ1-1, with 7 bases that match TRBD1. The CDR3 covers 15 residues. V lost 2 bases to trimming and J lost 8 bases; unmatched junction nucleotides: 11. From germline, CDR1 is MNHNY and CDR2 SVGAGI (reference sequence). DNA for the CDR3: TGTGCCAGCAGTTACCTGAGCCCGGGACAGCCCGAAGCTTTCTTT. The encoded protein is CASSYLSPGQPEAFF.

The V and J genes are TRBV2 and TRBJ2-7; TRBD1 is a possible D gene (6 bases). The CDR3 is 14 residues long. Deletions cut 1 base from V and 6 bases from J, with 13 bases between. CDR1 and CDR2 from the germline V gene are SNHLY and FYNNEI. CDR3 sequence (DNA): TGTGCCAGCAGTGAAGGGGGGCTTTCGGGCGAGCAGTACTTC. The encoded protein is CASSEGGLSGEQYF.

The chain recombines TRBV6-5 with TRBJ1-4, with D possibly being TRBD1 (6 bases). Germline loops: CDR1 MNHEY, CDR2 SVGAGI. Trimming removed 6 bases from V and 7 bases from J, with 15 bases in between. The length of the CDR3 is 14 residues. Here the CDR3 reads CASREPMGAEKLFF. Written as DNA, the CDR3 is TGTGCCAGCAGAGAGCCTATGGGGGCTGAAAAACTGTTTTTT.

The chain couples TRBV6-2 or TRBV6-3 to TRBJ2-7; a possible D gene is TRBD1 (6 bases). Trimming pared 2 bases from V and 0 bases from J, leaving 8 bases between. The V gene's germline CDR1 is MNHEY and CDR2 SVGEGT. This CDR3 comprises 14 residues. The CDR3 region has the DNA TGTGCCAGCAGTTACCGGGACAACTCCTACGAGCAGTACTTC. Translation: CASSYRDNSYEQYF.

The V call is TRBV7-2, the J call TRBJ2-2; D call uncertain. Germline CDR1 reads SGHTA; CDR2 reads FQGNSA. The CDR3 is made up of 16 amino acids. V gave up 5 bases and J gave up 4 bases, with 17 bases separating them. Here the CDR3 reads CASSTVGRTVTGELFF. CDR3 sequence (DNA): TGTGCCAGCAGCACAGTGGGCCGAACGGTCACCGGGGAGCTGTTTTTT.

The chain carries TRBV5-1 and TRBJ1-4, with 9 bases aligning to TRBD1. V lost 5 bases and J lost 3; bases outside the gene matches: 5. This CDR3 is 15 amino acids long. CDR1 and CDR2 from the germline V gene are SGHRS and YFSETQ. The CDR3 DNA reads as TGCGCCAGCAGTTTTGGGACAGGGCCTAATGAAAAACTGTTTTTT. Translated: CASSFGTGPNEKLFF. Complete variable domain (other parts from reference TRBV5-1 and TRBJ1-4): KAGVTQTPRYLIKTRGQQVTLSCSPISGHRSVSWYQQTPGQGLQFLFEYFSETQRNKGNFPGRFSGRQFSNSRSEMNVSTLELGDSALYLCASSFGTGPNEKLFFGSGTQLSVL.

This clone was observed a handful of times. The chain recombines TRBV18 with TRBJ2-1, with D possibly being TRBD2 (5 bases). From germline, CDR1 is KGHSH and CDR2 LQKENI. Between the trimmed V and J ends, which lost 10 bases and 4 bases, there was a span of 20 bases. This CDR3 has 15 residues. This CDR3 is CATTVRVKQYNEQFF. The CDR3 nucleotides read TGTGCCACCACAGTGAGGGTCAAGCAGTACAATGAGCAGTTCTTC.

The J gene is TRBJ2-1, the V gene TRBV7-3, with a weak D call TRBD1 (6 bases). The CDR3 loop spans 15 amino acids. The germline V gene has CDR1 SGHTA and CDR2 FQGTGA. Deletions cut 2 bases from V and 9 bases from J, with 17 bases between. The CDR3 loop reads CASSLFGGLKSEQFF. In DNA, the CDR3 is TGTGCCAGCAGCTTATTTGGGGGCCTGAAAAGTGAGCAGTTCTTC.

The chain carries TRBV4-1 and TRBJ2-2; 10 bases fit TRBD2. The CDR3 covers 21 residues. After removal of 4 bases from V and 4 bases from J, the junction contained 21 bases not matched to a gene. Germline V lookup: CDR1 MGHRA, CDR2 YSYEKL. CDR3 loop: CASSRGIRTSGTTLGTGELFF. CDR3 DNA sequence: TGCGCCAGCAGCCGGGGAATTCGGACTAGCGGAACGACCTTGGGCACCGGGGAGCTGTTTTTT.

The chain joins TRBV7-8 to TRBJ2-5; D may be TRBD2 (5 bases). The V end was cut by 5 bases, the J end by 2 bases, with 15 bases between. CDR1 is SGHVS and CDR2 is FQNEAQ in the germline V gene. There are 15 residues in the CDR3. The CDR3 nucleotides read TGTGCCAGCAGCCCCCCCCGGACTGGACAAGAGACCCAGTACTTC. Translation gives CASSPPRTGQETQYF. Complete variable domain (other parts from reference TRBV7-8 and TRBJ2-5): GAGVSQSPRYKVAKRGQDVALRCDPISGHVSLFWYQQALGQGPEFLTYFQNEAQLDKSGLPSDRFFAERPEGSVSTLKIQRTQQEDSAVYLCASSPPRTGQETQYFGPGTRLLVL.

This rearrangement joins TRBV9 to TRBJ2-7; 7 positions match TRBD2. Trimming took 0 bases from V and 3 from J; bases not matched to a gene: 6. The CDR3 has 15 amino acids. The germline V gene has CDR1 SGDLS and CDR2 YYNGEE. CDR3 in DNA: TGTGCCAGCAGCGTAGAAAGCAGCGGGGTCTACGAGCAGTACTTC. This codes for CASSVESSGVYEQYF. Full variable domain (rest looked up from reference TRBV9 and TRBJ2-7): DSGVTQTPKHLITATGQRVTLRCSPRSGDLSVYWYQQSLDQGLQFLIQYYNGEERAKGNILERFSAQQFPDLHSELNLSSLELGDSALYFCASSVESSGVYEQYFGPGTRLTVT.

This clone turned up a few times. The CDR3 loop is CASTLGQTSTDTQYF. The CDR3 region has the DNA TGTGCCAGCACCCTGGGACAGACATCCACAGATACGCAGTATTTT. The chain employs TRBV27 and TRBJ2-3; 7 positions match TRBD1. The CDR3 length is 15 residues. The germline V gene encodes CDR1 MNHEY and CDR2 SMNVEV (reference sequence). J lost 2 bases, V lost 7 bases, and 9 bases had no gene match.

The chain employs TRBV30 and TRBJ1-2, with D possibly matching TRBD1 (5 bases). Looked up from germline, CDR1 is GTSNPN and CDR2 is SVGIG (reference sequence). Trimming pared 1 base from V and 2 bases from J, leaving 5 bases between. The CDR3 consists of 12 residues. CDR3 DNA: TGTGCCTGGAGTGAGGGGAACTATGGCTACACCTTC. Translated, it gives CAWSEGNYGYTF.

This clone came up once. This chain's CDR3 is CATARGTENYGYTF. CDR3 in DNA: TGTGCCACCGCACGGGGGACGGAGAACTATGGCTACACCTTC. The chain couples TRBV24-1 to TRBJ1-2, with a tentative D call TRBD1 (5 bases). The CDR3 contains 14 residues. V dropped 9 bases and J dropped 2 bases, with 15 bases sitting between them. Germline CDR1 reads KGHDR; CDR2 reads SFDVKD.

This clone is large (0.1 to 1%) within its sample. The chain combines TRBV28 with TRBJ2-7; D not resolved. V was trimmed by 6 bases and J by 3 bases, leaving 18 bases between them. The CDR3 spans 15 residues. The germline CDR1 and CDR2 sequences are MDHEN and SYDVKM. The CDR3 loop is CASSPDPAGYYEQYF. The CDR3 DNA reads TGTGCCAGCAGCCCCGACCCAGCCGGGTACTACGAGCAGTACTTC.

This clone was detected only once. This rearrangement joins TRBV6-5 to TRBJ1-1; D is possibly TRBD1 (6 bases). CDR3 length equals 14 residues. V was cut by 0 bases and J by 5 bases, with 10 bases left in between. CDR1 is MNHEY and CDR2 is SVGAGI in the germline V gene. This chain's CDR3 is CASSYSGGRTEAFF. The CDR3 DNA follows: TGTGCCAGCAGTTACTCGGGGGGGCGGACTGAAGCTTTCTTT.

The chain has TRBV6-5 and TRBJ2-1; TRBD1 matches 8 bases. The V and J ends lost 4 bases and 4 bases, in that order; junction bases with no gene match: 6. This CDR3 is built from 15 residues. Germline CDR1 MNHEY, CDR2 SVGAGI. In DNA, the CDR3 is TGTGCCAGCAGTTTCACAGGGGGTTTATACAATGAGCAGTTCTTC. Protein product: CASSFTGGLYNEQFF.

The rearrangement links TRBV5-1 to TRBJ2-2; 8 bases fit TRBD1. V shed 4 bases and J 5 bases; nucleotides not matched to a gene: 16. Germline CDR1 and CDR2: SGHRS and YFSETQ. The CDR3 extends over 18 amino acids. The CDR3 nucleotides read TGCGCCAGCAGCCCCACCGGATCAGGGGGCTTGAGGACCGGGGAGCTGTTTTTT. Translated, it gives CASSPTGSGGLRTGELFF.

This rearrangement joins TRBV6-5 to TRBJ1-2, with TRBD1 identical over 12 bases. V was clipped by 4 bases and J by 3 bases; unmatched bases: 3. Germline V gene sequence: CDR1 MNHEY, CDR2 SVGAGI. The CDR3 loop spans 15 amino acids. The CDR3 spells CASSSGTGGYYGYTF. As DNA, the CDR3 is TGTGCCAGCAGTTCCGGGACAGGGGGCTACTATGGCTACACCTTC.

This clone was counted only a few times. The genes are TRBV6-5 and TRBJ1-1; no firm D call. Per germline, CDR1 MNHEY and CDR2 SVGAGI. The V and J ends lost 2 bases and 1 base respectively, with 11 bases between them. The CDR3 covers 15 residues. CDR3 amino acids: CASSYRSRGNTEAFF. CDR3 bases: TGTGCCAGCAGTTACCGTTCTCGGGGGAACACTGAAGCTTTCTTT.

This clone showed up just a few times. This chain uses TRBV15 with TRBJ2-2, with 7 positions matching TRBD2. The CDR3 runs 18 residues. The germline V gene has CDR1 LNHNV and CDR2 YYDKDF (reference sequence). With V trimmed by 0 bases and J by 10 bases, 17 bases remained unmatched. The DNA for the CDR3 is TGTGCCACCAGCAGAGATCTATCTGGCGGGAGATCGTTTGCGGAGCTGTTTTTT. It specifies CATSRDLSGGRSFAELFF.

V is TRBV4-1 and J is TRBJ2-6, with TRBD1 matching over 7 bases. Germline CDR1 MGHRA, CDR2 YSYEKL. The CDR3 spans 15 residues. Unmatched junction bases numbered 3, after V lost 6 bases and J lost 1 base. The CDR3 here is CASSQTGSGANVLTF. CDR3 nucleotides: TGCGCCAGCAGTCAGACAGGGTCTGGGGCCAACGTCCTGACTTTC.